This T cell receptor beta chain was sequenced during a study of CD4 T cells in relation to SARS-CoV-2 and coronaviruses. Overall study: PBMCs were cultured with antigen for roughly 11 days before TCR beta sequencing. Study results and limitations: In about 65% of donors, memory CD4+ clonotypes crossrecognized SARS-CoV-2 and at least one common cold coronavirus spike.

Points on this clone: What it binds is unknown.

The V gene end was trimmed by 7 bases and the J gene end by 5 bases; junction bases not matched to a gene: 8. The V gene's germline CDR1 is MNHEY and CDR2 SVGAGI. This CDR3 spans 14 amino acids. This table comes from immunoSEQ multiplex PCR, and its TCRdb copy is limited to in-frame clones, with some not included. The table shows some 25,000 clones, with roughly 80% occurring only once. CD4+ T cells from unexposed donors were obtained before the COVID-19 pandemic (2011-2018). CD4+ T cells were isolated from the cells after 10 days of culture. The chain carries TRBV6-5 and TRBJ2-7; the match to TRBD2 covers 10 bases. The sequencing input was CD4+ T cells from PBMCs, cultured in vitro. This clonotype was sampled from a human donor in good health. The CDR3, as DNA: TGTGCCAGCAAAGAGTTAGCGGGGGGCCACGAGCAGTACTTC. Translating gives CASKELAGGHEQYF.